These T cell receptor beta chains were read from a single sample in a study of identical twins. TCRdb fed the 5' RACE reads into MiXCR, producing one record per CDR3 protein. Of about 920,000 distinct CDR3 sequences listed, 9% to 15% were seen once; the top ten hold around 1.5%. These data were also filed under a second study, of yellow fever vaccine responses in identical twins.

The sequencing input was PBMCs. These receptors all stem from a young woman in good health. Each CDR3 is given with its conserved first and last residue. D genes are given only for firm matches. A row's size may be missing; if present it is once, few, many or a size class.

J gene	V gene	D gene	clone size	CDR3 protein	CDR3 DNA
TRBJ2-7	TRBV5-1	TRBD2	many	CASTPLASGSYEQYF	TGCGCCAGCACCCCCCTTGCTAGCGGGAGCTACGAGCAGTACTTC
TRBJ1-5	TRBV28	NA	NA	CASSLRGGANQPQHF	TGTGCCAGCAGTTTAAGGGGAGGGGCGAATCAGCCCCAGCATTTT
TRBJ2-7	TRBV28	TRBD2	NA	CASKGLAVPSYEQYF	TGTGCCAGCAAAGGACTAGCGGTACCCTCCTACGAGCAGTACTTC
TRBJ2-1	TRBV6-1	TRBD1	many	CASRRTGSSYNEQFF	TGTGCCAGCAGAAGGACAGGGAGTTCCTACAATGAGCAGTTCTTC
TRBJ2-1	TRBV29-1	TRBD1	few	CSAWQGESDEQFF	TGCAGCGCTTGGCAGGGGGAATCCGATGAGCAGTTCTTC
TRBJ1-2	TRBV4-1	NA	many	CASSQGGGVYGYTF	TGCGCCAGCAGCCAAGGGGGGGGCGTCTATGGCTACACCTTC
TRBJ2-5	TRBV20-1	TRBD1	NA	CSARATTGVRQETQYF	TGCAGTGCTAGAGCGACTACAGGGGTCAGGCAAGAGACCCAGTACTTC
TRBJ2-1	TRBV29-1	TRBD2	NA	CSVEDWSGRAVNEQFF	TGCAGCGTTGAAGACTGGTCCGGGAGGGCCGTCAATGAGCAGTTCTTC
TRBJ2-5	TRBV11-2	TRBD2	NA	CASSTLAGAHSETQYF	TGTGCCAGCAGCACGTTAGCGGGGGCCCACTCGGAGACCCAGTACTTC
TRBJ1-2	TRBV4-2	NA	NA	CASSPEGGVYGYTF	TGTGCCAGCAGCCCGGAGGGGGGCGTCTATGGCTACACCTTC
TRBJ2-1	TRBV13	NA	many	CASSPLESGGLPCEQFF	TGTGCCAGCAGCCCCCTAGAGTCGGGGGGCCTTCCGTGTGAGCAGTTCTTC
TRBJ1-2	TRBV11-1	TRBD1	NA	CASSKTGTGGSSNYGYTF	TGTGCCAGCAGTAAGACCGGGACAGGGGGCAGTTCCAACTATGGCTACACCTTC
TRBJ2-3	TRBV6-5	TRBD2	NA	CASSYSPLLATSTDTRYF	TGTGCCAGCAGTTACTCCCCTTTACTAGCGACTAGCACAGATACGCGGTATTTT
TRBJ1-1	TRBV5-1	NA	many	CASSLKDSYTEAFF	TGCGCCAGCAGCCTGAAGGACAGCTACACTGAAGCTTTCTTT
TRBJ1-6	TRBV28	NA	NA	CASTTSGRSSYNSPLHF	TGTGCCAGCACCACCTCAGGCAGGAGCTCCTATAATTCACCCCTCCACTTT
TRBJ2-3	TRBV5-6	TRBD1	few	CASSSTGTGKDTQYF	TGTGCCAGCAGCTCGACAGGGACCGGTAAAGATACGCAGTATTTT
TRBJ1-6	TRBV28	NA	many	CASSSPGGINSPLHF	TGTGCCAGCAGTTCCCCTGGTGGGATTAATTCACCCCTCCACTTT
TRBJ2-7	TRBV14	NA	many	CASSPPSFPYEQYF	TGTGCCAGCAGCCCCCCTAGCTTCCCCTACGAGCAGTACTTC
TRBJ2-7	TRBV4-2	NA	NA	CASSRGGTAYEQYF	TGTGCCAGCAGCCGAGGGGGGACGGCCTACGAGCAGTACTTC
TRBJ2-7	TRBV12-5	NA	NA	CASGPGGPKSYEQYF	TGTGCTAGTGGTCCAGGCGGCCCGAAGTCCTACGAGCAGTACTTC
TRBJ2-3	TRBV7-2	NA	NA	CASSFPSNTDTQYF	TGTGCCAGCAGCTTTCCCTCCAACACAGATACGCAGTATTTT
TRBJ1-1	TRBV7-9	NA	NA	CASSIGGAAEAFF	TGTGCCAGCAGCATTGGTGGGGCCGCTGAAGCTTTCTTT
TRBJ1-6	TRBV28	NA	few	CASSFGGFASPLHF	TGTGCCAGCAGTTTTGGGGGGTTCGCGTCACCCCTCCACTTT
TRBJ2-5	TRBV29-1	TRBD2	few	CSVVRGASGRETQYF	TGCAGCGTTGTACGTGGTGCTAGCGGGAGAGAGACCCAGTACTTC
TRBJ2-3	TRBV6-1	TRBD1	NA	CASSERDRDTDTQYF	TGTGCCAGCAGTGAGCGGGACAGGGACACAGATACGCAGTATTTT
TRBJ2-1	TRBV7-3	NA	few	CASSPNSDLQLFF	TGTGCCAGCAGCCCAAATAGCGATCTGCAGTTGTTCTTC
TRBJ1-3	TRBV15	NA	NA	CATSRDLVVSGNTIYF	TGTGCCACCAGCAGAGATCTTGTAGTCTCTGGAAACACCATATATTTT
TRBJ1-1	TRBV25-1	TRBD1	NA	CASSGSMGQGSNTEAFF	TGTGCCAGCAGTGGATCTATGGGACAGGGATCGAACACTGAAGCTTTCTTT
TRBJ2-2	TRBV5-1	TRBD1	few	CASSTSRGLDTGELFF	TGCGCCAGCAGCACGAGCAGGGGGCTGGACACCGGGGAGCTGTTTTTT
TRBJ1-1	TRBV29-1	NA	NA	CSARETTEAFF	TGCAGCGCCCGTGAGACCACTGAAGCTTTCTTT
TRBJ2-1	TRBV29-1	TRBD2	few	CSVSSSGGGGLDNEQFF	TGCAGCGTCTCCTCTTCGGGCGGGGGGGGTCTCGACAATGAGCAGTTCTTC
TRBJ2-1	TRBV9	TRBD2	NA	CASSAGREGPYNEQFF	TGTGCCAGCAGCGCCGGCCGGGAGGGCCCCTACAATGAGCAGTTCTTC
TRBJ1-1	TRBV6-6	NA	NA	CASSHDVRAGEAFF	TGTGCCAGCAGTCACGACGTAAGGGCCGGTGAAGCTTTCTTT
TRBJ2-2	TRBV12-3/TRBV12-4	TRBD2	NA	CASSGWGGSVINTGELFF	TGTGCCAGCAGTGGGTGGGGGGGGTCTGTTATAAACACCGGGGAGCTGTTTTTT
TRBJ2-3	TRBV4-1	NA	many	CASSQVLAKAIDTQYF	TGCGCCAGCAGCCAAGTCCTAGCGAAGGCAATAGATACGCAGTATTTT
TRBJ1-6	TRBV6-1	NA	few	CASSGAAEYNSPLHF	TGTGCCAGCAGTGGGGCCGCGGAGTATAATTCACCCCTCCACTTT
TRBJ2-1	TRBV4-1	TRBD1	many	CASTQGAGSYNEQFF	TGCGCCAGCACCCAGGGGGCAGGGTCCTACAATGAGCAGTTCTTC
TRBJ2-5	TRBV6-2/TRBV6-3	TRBD2	NA	CASSYSGTSGGQLRGTQYF	TGTGCCAGCAGTTATTCCGGGACTAGCGGGGGCCAGCTTCGGGGGACCCAGTACTTC
TRBJ1-6	TRBV2	NA	few	CASSEFPHSALPLHF	TGTGCCAGCAGTGAGTTCCCCCATAGCGCACTCCCCCTCCACTTT